One sample yielded the 18 T cell receptor beta chains listed below, sequenced in a study of low-dose radiotherapy and immunotherapy resistance in tumors. Specified time point: after trial treatment. The treatment is: LDRT plus nivolumab, ipilimumab, low-dose cyclophosphamide and aspirin (RACIN trial). TRAV and TRBV primers primed cDNA for both TCRalpha and TCRbeta. Over about 19 PCR cycles, TCRs were amplified from a constant-region primer and V-primer adapter. TCRdb re-derived calls from the reads in MiXCR, one entry per CDR3 protein. The data contain under 110,000 distinct CDR3 sequences, less than 25% of them singletons. The sequencing used PBMCs, collected after low-dose radiotherapy plus immunotherapy. The receptor source for this set is a male donor with prostate cancer.

J is TRBJ2-7 and V is TRBV5-4; maybe TRBD2 (6 bases). Germline values: CDR1 SGHNT, CDR2 YYREEE (reference sequence). The CDR3 has 15 residues. V lost 4 bases to trimming and J lost 2 bases, with 16 bases between them. The DNA of the CDR3 is TGTGCCAGCAGCCTGGGCGAGGGAGGACCCTACGAGCAGTACTTC. Its translation: CASSLGEGGPYEQYF.

This clonotype was detected ten times or more. This chain joins TRBV18 and TRBJ1-5; possibly TRBD1 for D (6 bases). Germline CDR1 is KGHSH and CDR2 is LQKENI. The germline V and J ends were trimmed by 3 bases and 1 base, with 10 bases remaining between them. The CDR3 totals 15 residues. CDR3 DNA: TGTGCCAGCTCACCGTCGGGGGCAAGCAATCAGCCCCAGCATTTT. This codes for CASSPSGASNQPQHF.

This clonotype was found many times. The V and J genes are TRBV5-4 and TRBJ1-6; 7 bases align to TRBD1. CDR1 and CDR2 (germline): SGHNT, YYREEE (reference sequence). CDR3 length equals 16 residues. V lost 1 base and J lost 9; bases outside the gene matches: 10. In DNA, the CDR3 is TGTGCCAGCAGCTTGAGACAGGGTATTATCCGTTCACCCCTCCACTTT. Translated, it gives CASSLRQGIIRSPLHF.

This clonotype has ten or more counts. V usage is TRBV5-1 and J usage is TRBJ1-5; possibly TRBD1 for D (5 bases). This CDR3 is 14 amino acids long. V was clipped by 0 bases and J by 6 bases, with 10 bases between them. Germline V gives CDR1 SGHRS, CDR2 YFSETQ. CDR3 nucleotides: TGCGCCAGCAGCTTGGAGGGGTCTAGTCAGCCCCAGCATTTT. This encodes CASSLEGSSQPQHF.

This clonotype was detected ten times or more. V usage is TRBV20-1 and J usage is TRBJ2-5; TRBD2 is a possible D gene (6 bases). Germline lookup yields CDR1 DFQATT and CDR2 SNEGSKA (reference sequence). This CDR3 contains 12 residues. Trimming pared 5 bases from V and 2 bases from J, leaving 9 bases between. The CDR3 reads CSADLAQETQYF. CDR3 in DNA: TGCAGTGCTGACCTAGCGCAAGAGACCCAGTACTTC.

Concerning this clonotype: With a much larger clone just one base away, this may be a read error. The chain carries TRBV20-1 and TRBJ2-5; D tentatively reads TRBD1 or TRBD2 (6 bases each). Germline loops: CDR1 DFQATT, CDR2 SNEGSKA (reference sequence). The V end lost 0 bases, the J end lost 7 bases, and 15 bases lay between the germline ends. This CDR3 has 14 amino acids. The CDR3 loop reads CSARDPGACVTQYF. Written as DNA, the CDR3 is TGCAGTGCTAGAGATCCGGGGGCATGCGTGACCCAGTACTTC.

This clonotype counts as medium-sized (0.01 to 0.1%). V is TRBV5-4 and J is TRBJ2-1; the D gene is possibly TRBD2 (5 bases). CDR3 length: 14 residues. CDR1 and CDR2 from the germline V gene are SGHNT and YYREEE (reference sequence). V dropped 4 bases and J dropped 8 bases, with 16 bases sitting between them. This chain's CDR3 is CASSRTISVHEQFF. CDR3 sequence (DNA): TGTGCCAGCAGCCGTACAATTAGCGTCCATGAGCAGTTCTTC.

Regarding this clonotype: This likely traces to a read error, being one base from a far larger clone. The rearrangement links TRBV29-1 to TRBJ2-4; 9 bases align to TRBD1. There are 13 residues in the CDR3. The V gene end was trimmed by 7 bases and the J gene end by 13 bases; junction bases not matched to a gene: 14. Germline V CDR1 and CDR2: SQVTM, ANQGSEA. This chain's CDR3 is CSGGDRDDNEQYF. In DNA form, the CDR3 reads TGCAGCGGGGGGGACAGGGACGACAATGAGCAGTACTTC.

This clonotype showed up many times. This sequence joins TRBV6-6 and TRBJ2-7; D call uncertain. The V gene's germline CDR1 is MNHNY and CDR2 SVGAGI (reference sequence). V gave up 5 bases and J gave up 4 bases, with 12 bases separating them. The CDR3 has 13 residues. CDR3 nucleotide sequence: TGTGCCAGCAGTCCCCCGGACGGATACGAGCAGTACTTC. This encodes CASSPPDGYEQYF.

V gene TRBV5-8 combines with J gene TRBJ2-5; 9 bases fit TRBD1. CDR1 and CDR2 (germline): SGHTS, YDEGEE. V lost 4 bases and J lost 3; bases outside the gene matches: 4. This CDR3 is 14 amino acids long. The CDR3 bases are TGTGCCAGCAGCCTCAGACAGGGGGAAGAGACCCAGTACTTC. This gives the protein CASSLRQGEETQYF.

This clonotype has at least ten counts. V gene TRBV12-3 or TRBV12-4 combines with J gene TRBJ2-1; no firm D call. The CDR3 covers 12 residues. V gave up 3 bases and J gave up 5 bases, with 5 bases separating them. This CDR3 reads CASSLTHNEQFF. CDR3 DNA: TGTGCCAGCAGTTTGACGCACAATGAGCAGTTCTTC.

This clonotype was seen ten or more times. The V and J genes are TRBV30 and TRBJ1-1, with 7 positions matching TRBD1. Germline V gene sequence: CDR1 GTSNPN, CDR2 SVGIG (reference sequence). CDR3 length: 11 residues. The CDR3 reads CAHQGGTEAFF. CDR3 in DNA: TGTGCTCACCAGGGGGGCACTGAAGCTTTCTTT. Variable domain in full (rest from reference TRBV30 and TRBJ1-1): SQTIHQWPATLVQPVGSPLSLECTVEGTSNPNLYWYRQAAGRGLQLLFYSVGIGQISSEVPQNLSASRPQDRQFILSSKKLLLSDSGFYLCAHQGGTEAFFGQGTRLTVV.

This clonotype was seen at least ten times. The rearrangement uses TRBV6-1 and TRBJ2-7, with TRBD1 matching over 10 bases. V dropped 3 bases and J dropped 3; count of bases not matched to a gene: 5. Germline V CDR1 and CDR2: MNHNS, SASEGT. This CDR3 has 15 residues. In nucleotides, the CDR3 is TGTGCCAGCAGTGAGTGGGACAGGGGACTCTACGAGCAGTACTTC. Its translation: CASSEWDRGLYEQYF.

This clonotype has ten or more counts. The gene calls are TRBV29-1 and TRBJ2-6; 7 nucleotides line up with TRBD1. V gave up 4 bases and J gave up 2 bases; unmatched junction bases: 2. In germline, CDR1 is SQVTM, CDR2 ANQGSEA. The CDR3 consists of 14 residues. The CDR3 region has the DNA TGCAGCGTTGTAGGGGGCCCTGGGGCCAACGTCCTGACTTTC. This sequence encodes CSVVGGPGANVLTF.

This clonotype appeared many times. V usage is TRBV5-4 and J usage is TRBJ1-5; 9 nucleotides line up with TRBD1. CDR1 SGHNT and CDR2 YYREEE come from the germline V gene (reference sequence). This CDR3 comprises 14 residues. Trimming cost V 4 bases and J 6 bases; bases outside gene matches: 5. Here the CDR3 DNA reads TGTGCCAGCAGCCCGGACAGGGGAGGTCAGCCCCAGCATTTT. This gives the protein CASSPDRGGQPQHF.

There are many counts of this clonotype. The J gene is TRBJ1-5, the V gene TRBV20-1; TRBD1 matches at 8 bases. CDR3 size: 15 residues. Unmatched junction bases numbered 11, after V lost 5 bases and J lost 5 bases. The germline V gene has CDR1 DFQATT and CDR2 SNEGSKA (reference sequence). Here the CDR3 DNA reads TGCAGTGCTTCCCGGGACAGGCGGGAACATCAGCCCCAGCATTTT. It is translated as CSASRDRREHQPQHF.

This clonotype was picked up many times. The chain carries TRBV7-9 and TRBJ2-2; tentatively, D is TRBD1 (5 bases). Looked up from germline, CDR1 is SEHNR and CDR2 is FQNEAQ (reference sequence). The CDR3 loop spans 16 amino acids. V lost 2 bases and J lost 0, with 10 bases in between. Written as DNA, the CDR3 is TGTGCCAGCAGCTTAAGACAGTTCGCGAACACCGGGGAGCTGTTTTTT. Translated: CASSLRQFANTGELFF.

In this sample, this clonotype turned up many times. This chain uses TRBV7-9 with TRBJ2-1; D may be TRBD1 or TRBD2 (7 bases each). The CDR3 contains 15 residues. V lost 7 bases and J 8 bases, leaving 21 bases between the germline ends. From germline, CDR1 is SEHNR and CDR2 FQNEAQ (reference sequence). The CDR3: CASTSSEPGGDEQFF. In nucleotides, the CDR3 is TGTGCCAGCACCTCGTCGGAGCCAGGGGGGGATGAGCAGTTCTTC.